This section outlines one T cell receptor (beta chain) sequence together with its context. Trimming shortened V by 3 bases and J by 1 base, and 12 bases separated the two germline ends. The V gene's germline CDR1 is GTSNPN and CDR2 SVGIG (reference sequence). This CDR3 has 14 residues. This specimen belongs to a study of cytomegalovirus exposure and HLA in healthy donors. The study ran its PCR with 60 Vbeta and 13 Jbeta primers. Generated by immunoSEQ multiplex PCR, the TCRdb table keeps only in-frame clones and is missing some. The repertoire holds 150,000 to 200,000 clones, with approximately 80% as singletons.

The receptor's source is a girl aged 2-15 years in good health and CMV-seropositive. The chain recombines TRBV30 with TRBJ1-1; no definite D call. The sequenced sample was PBMCs. CDR3 sequence (DNA): TGTGCCTGGAGCCCCGCAGTCAGGAACACTGAAGCTTTCTTT. Translating it yields CAWSPAVRNTEAFF.